These 22 T cell receptor beta chains share one sample of origin, sequenced in a study of control samples from healthy donors and cancer patients. Assay: immunoSEQ multiplex PCR; the TCRdb copy retains only in-frame clones and omits some. This sample has about 170,000 clones, with 75% to 95% found just once. Source material: blood. The receptors originated from a young woman in good health.

The V call is TRBV4-3, the J call TRBJ2-7; 7 bases are shared with TRBD1. V shed 1 base and J 3 bases; nucleotides not matched to a gene: 3. The V gene's germline CDR1 is LGHNA and CDR2 YSLEER. CDR3 length: 14 residues. As DNA, the CDR3 is TGCGCCAGCAGCCAAGGAAGGACAGGCTACGAGCAGTACTTC. Its protein product is CASSQGRTGYEQYF.

J is TRBJ2-5 and V is TRBV12-3 or TRBV12-4; 8 bases line up with TRBD2. Trimming took 6 bases from V and 5 from J; bases not matched to a gene: 2. The CDR3 runs to 12 residues. The CDR3 sequence: CASRAGVETQYF. The CDR3, as DNA: TGTGCCAGCAGAGCGGGAGTGGAGACCCAGTACTTC.

The gene calls are TRBV7-2 and TRBJ2-1, with TRBD2 matching 7 bases. Trimming at V came to 5 bases and at J to 3 bases, leaving 4 bases not matched to a gene. CDR3 length: 14 residues. Germline assignment: CDR1 SGHTA and CDR2 FQGNSA. CDR3 DNA: TGTGCCAGCAGCCCTCGGGACTACTACAATGAGCAGTTCTTC. As protein: CASSPRDYYNEQFF.

This clone was observed a few times. V is TRBV6-2 or TRBV6-3 and J is TRBJ2-7; TRBD2 matches at 10 bases. Germline CDR1 MNHEY, CDR2 SVGEGT. The V segment lost 5 bases and the J segment 2 bases; nucleotides outside the gene matches: 3. The CDR3 has 14 residues. The DNA for the CDR3 is TGTGCCAGCAGTCTAGCGGGGGAGACCTACGAGCAGTACTTC. Residues: CASSLAGETYEQYF.

This sequence joins TRBV19 and TRBJ1-5; the D gene is possibly TRBD1 (6 bases). Trimming stripped 2 bases from V and 6 bases from J, with 8 bases between. The CDR3 is 13 amino acids. Germline V gene data show CDR1 as LNHDA and CDR2 as SQIVND (reference sequence). The CDR3 nucleotides read TGTGCCAGTAGTATACAGGGGTCTCAGCCCCAGCATTTT. Translated: CASSIQGSQPQHF.

The chain uses TRBV6-2 or TRBV6-3 and TRBJ2-1, with a weak D call TRBD2 (6 bases). The germline V gene encodes CDR1 MNHEY and CDR2 SVGEGT. There are 14 residues in the CDR3. V was clipped by 8 bases and J by 0 bases, with 11 bases between them. CDR3: CASRRSGSYNEQFF. The CDR3 DNA reads as TGTGCCAGCCGCCGTAGCGGCTCCTACAATGAGCAGTTCTTC.

The chain is built from TRBV5-5 and TRBJ2-2; 13 nucleotides agree with TRBD2. Trimming removed 4 bases from V and 7 bases from J; junction bases left unmatched: 10. In germline, CDR1 is SGHKS, CDR2 YYEKEE (reference sequence). CDR3 size: 17 residues. In DNA form, the CDR3 reads TGTGCCAGCAGCCCGACGACTAGCGGGAGGAGAGGCGGGGAGCTGTTTTTT. It specifies CASSPTTSGRRGGELFF.

The CDR3 reads CASSQVSSTDTQYF. The CDR3 DNA sequence: TGTGCCAGCAGCCAAGTCTCTAGCACAGATACGCAGTATTTT. This sequence joins TRBV3-1 (or the pseudogene TRBV3-2) and TRBJ2-3, with unresolved D. The CDR3 consists of 14 residues. Per germline, CDR1 LGHDT and CDR2 YNNKEL (reference sequence). The V end lost 1 base, the J end lost 0 bases, and 5 bases lay between the germline ends.

This sequence joins TRBV7-9 and TRBJ1-2; 10 nucleotides line up with TRBD1. Germline assignment: CDR1 SEHNR and CDR2 FQNEAQ (reference sequence). The CDR3 extends over 16 amino acids. With V trimmed by 2 bases and J by 0 bases, 3 bases remained unmatched. In DNA, the CDR3 is TGTGCCAGCAGCTTACGGACAGGGGGTCCTAACTATGGCTACACCTTC. Translating gives CASSLRTGGPNYGYTF.

The gene calls are TRBV5-4 and TRBJ1-6; 7 positions match TRBD1. This CDR3 contains 16 residues. The germline V gene encodes CDR1 SGHNT and CDR2 YYREEE (reference sequence). V gave up 2 bases and J gave up 0 bases; unmatched junction bases: 2. The CDR3 DNA sequence: TGTGCCAGCAGCTTAGGGGGCTCCTCCTATAATTCACCCCTCCACTTT. Translated: CASSLGGSSYNSPLHF.

The chain links TRBV6-1 to TRBJ2-7; D is possibly TRBD1 or TRBD2 (5 bases each). The germline CDR1 and CDR2 sequences are MNHNS and SASEGT. There are 14 residues in the CDR3. Trimming left V 1 base short and J 2 bases short, with 9 bases between. This CDR3 is CASSEVGEAYEQYF. CDR3 in DNA: TGTGCCAGCAGTGAAGTGGGGGAAGCCTACGAGCAGTACTTC.

This chain links TRBV4-2 with TRBJ1-4; TRBD1 matches at 7 bases. CDR3 length: 18 amino acids. With 0 bases clipped from V and 1 base from J, the junction kept 8 bases outside the gene matches. The germline V gene encodes CDR1 LGHNA and CDR2 YNFKEQ. Here the CDR3 reads CASSQEGAGGITNEKLFF. The CDR3, as DNA: TGTGCCAGCAGCCAAGAGGGGGCAGGGGGGATAACTAATGAAAAACTGTTTTTT.

V and J are TRBV12-3 or TRBV12-4 and TRBJ1-2; D remains ambiguous. Trimming shortened V by 2 bases and J by 3 bases, and 7 bases separated the two germline ends. This CDR3 region has 13 residues. The CDR3 sequence: CASSLPKDYGYTF. The DNA for the CDR3 is TGTGCCAGCAGTTTACCCAAGGACTATGGCTACACCTTC.

The chain is built from TRBV28 and TRBJ2-7; tentatively, D is TRBD2 (7 bases). V shed 5 bases and J shed 6 bases, with 14 bases lying between them. CDR3 length: 13 amino acids. CDR1 is MDHEN and CDR2 is SYDVKM in the germline V gene. DNA for the CDR3: TGTGCCAGCAGTAGGGGGGGGAGAGTCGAGCAGTACTTC. It specifies CASSRGGRVEQYF.

The V gene is TRBV5-3, the J gene TRBJ2-3, with TRBD2 as a possible D gene (5 bases). TRBV5-3 is assigned to the ORF class and has an uncertain function. This CDR3 contains 16 residues. The V and J ends lost 0 bases and 0 bases respectively, with 11 bases between them. CDR3 sequence (DNA): TGTGCCAGAAGCTTGGGGGAGACGCTTAGCACAGATACGCAGTATTTT. It yields the protein CARSLGETLSTDTQYF.

Here the CDR3 reads CASSPGTGGIDTQYF. In DNA, the CDR3 is TGTGCCAGCAGTCCCGGGACAGGGGGGATAGATACGCAGTATTTT. The chain carries TRBV27 and TRBJ2-3; 11 bases line up with TRBD1. Germline V gene data show CDR1 as MNHEY and CDR2 as SMNVEV (reference sequence). CDR3 length: 15 amino acids. V gave up 5 bases and J gave up 5 bases; unmatched junction bases: 6.

The chain is built from TRBV19 and TRBJ1-6; the match to TRBD1 covers 8 bases. CDR3 length equals 13 residues. V trimming: 7 bases; J trimming: 10 bases; junction bases outside the gene matches: 6. CDR1 LNHDA and CDR2 SQIVND come from the germline V gene (reference sequence). The CDR3 reads CASTPGGQSPLHF. In nucleotides, the CDR3 is TGTGCCAGTACCCCAGGGGGCCAGTCACCCCTCCACTTT.

This chain links TRBV10-1 with TRBJ1-2; 7 bases line up with TRBD1. CDR1 and CDR2 from the germline V gene are WNHNN and SYGVQD (reference sequence). V dropped 5 bases and J dropped 4; count of bases not matched to a gene: 4. The CDR3 length is 13 residues. The chain's CDR3 is CASSLTGSYGYTF. The CDR3, as DNA: TGCGCCAGCAGTCTGACAGGGAGCTATGGCTACACCTTC.

The rearrangement links TRBV27 to TRBJ1-1; D remains unclear. The CDR3 runs 12 residues. V shed 6 bases and J shed 0 bases, with 5 bases lying between them. Germline CDR1 MNHEY, CDR2 SMNVEV (reference sequence). CDR3 sequence: CASRDLNTEAFF. Here the CDR3 DNA reads TGTGCCAGCAGGGACCTGAACACTGAAGCTTTCTTT.

The chain couples TRBV19 to TRBJ2-7; 10 nucleotides line up with TRBD1. Germline V gives CDR1 LNHDA, CDR2 SQIVND (reference sequence). J gave up 0 bases and V 2 bases, and 7 bases lay outside the gene matches. The CDR3 covers 17 residues. The CDR3 DNA is TGTGCCAGTAGTATAATCGGACAGGGGGTAAGCTCCTACGAGCAGTACTTC. Translation: CASSIIGQGVSSYEQYF.

The V and J genes are TRBV21-1 and TRBJ2-5; the D segment call TRBD1 is taken from the table without a DNA check. TRBV21-1 is listed as a pseudogene. CDR3 length: 17 residues. The CDR3 loop reads CASMPGQGGSGTKTQYF. The DNA of the CDR3 is TGTGCCAGCATGCCGGGACAGGGGGGTAGCGGGACCAAGACCCAGTACTTC.

The chain uses TRBV7-2 and TRBJ1-5; TRBD1 is a possible D gene (6 bases). This CDR3 comprises 15 residues. The V gene lost 6 bases and the J gene lost 3 bases, with 15 bases spanning the gap. Germline CDR1 reads SGHTA; CDR2 reads FQGNSA. CDR3 sequence reads: CASSSQGSANQPQHF. In DNA form, the CDR3 reads TGTGCCAGCAGTTCCCAGGGGTCGGCCAATCAGCCCCAGCATTTT.